This TCR beta chain stems from a study of T cell responses to AZD1222 COVID-19 vaccine. Germline loops: CDR1 LNHDA, CDR2 SQIVND (reference sequence). V was clipped by 3 bases and J by 0 bases, with 8 bases between them. CDR3 length equals 14 residues. The repertoire was sequenced with immunoSEQ multiplex PCR; TCRdb's copy has only in-frame clones and lacks some. The data contain 150,000 to 200,000 clones, about 91% of them seen just once; the ten biggest clones take up approximately 7.7%. V gene TRBV19 combines with J gene TRBJ2-5; possibly TRBD1 for D (5 bases). The sequencing here drew on peripheral blood, taken on day 0 of AZD1222 vaccination. This receptor was obtained from an adult in good health. The CDR3 reads CASSMGQYQETQYF. In DNA form, the CDR3 reads TGTGCCAGTAGTATGGGGCAGTACCAAGAGACCCAGTACTTC.